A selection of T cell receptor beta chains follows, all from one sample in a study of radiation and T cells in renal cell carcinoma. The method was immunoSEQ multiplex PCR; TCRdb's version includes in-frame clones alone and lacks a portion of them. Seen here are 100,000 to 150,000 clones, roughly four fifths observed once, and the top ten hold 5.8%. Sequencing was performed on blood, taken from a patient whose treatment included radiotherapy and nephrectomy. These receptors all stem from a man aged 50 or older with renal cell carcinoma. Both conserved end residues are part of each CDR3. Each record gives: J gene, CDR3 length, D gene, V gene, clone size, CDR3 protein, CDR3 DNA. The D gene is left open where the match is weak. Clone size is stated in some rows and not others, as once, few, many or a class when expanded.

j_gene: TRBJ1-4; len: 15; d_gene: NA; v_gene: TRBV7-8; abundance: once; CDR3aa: CGVGRSLGTNEKLFF; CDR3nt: TGTGGGGTGGGCAGGTCCCTCGGGACTAATGAAAAACTGTTTTTT
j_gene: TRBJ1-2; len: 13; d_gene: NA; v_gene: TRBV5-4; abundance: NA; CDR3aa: CASSEAEGFGYTF; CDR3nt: TGTGCCAGCAGCGAAGCCGAGGGGTTTGGCTACACCTTC
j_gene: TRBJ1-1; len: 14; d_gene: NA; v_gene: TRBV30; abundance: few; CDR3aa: CAWSVGPRGTEAFF; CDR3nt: TGTGCCTGGAGTGTGGGGCCTCGGGGCACTGAAGCTTTCTTT
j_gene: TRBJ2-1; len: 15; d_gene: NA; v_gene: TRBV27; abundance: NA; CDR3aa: CASRTDGGSYNEQFF; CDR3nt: TGTGCCAGCAGGACCGACGGTGGCTCCTACAATGAGCAGTTCTTC
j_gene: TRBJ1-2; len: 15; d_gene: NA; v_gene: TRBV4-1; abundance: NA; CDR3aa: CASSQRDGSNYGYTF; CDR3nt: TGCGCCAGCAGCCAGCGGGACGGATCTAACTATGGCTACACCTTC
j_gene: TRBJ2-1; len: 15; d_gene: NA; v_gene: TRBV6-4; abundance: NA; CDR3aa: CASRREDSSYNEQFF; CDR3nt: TGTGCCAGCAGACGTGAGGACAGCTCCTACAATGAGCAGTTCTTC
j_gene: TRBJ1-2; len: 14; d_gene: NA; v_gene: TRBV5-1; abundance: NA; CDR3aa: CASSFSEYNYGYTF; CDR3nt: TGCGCCAGCAGCTTTTCAGAATACAACTATGGCTACACCTTC
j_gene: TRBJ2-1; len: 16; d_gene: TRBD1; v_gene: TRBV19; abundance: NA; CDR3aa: CASIPTGGFFIGEQFF; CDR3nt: TGTGCCAGTATTCCGACAGGGGGCTTCTTTATTGGTGAGCAGTTCTTC
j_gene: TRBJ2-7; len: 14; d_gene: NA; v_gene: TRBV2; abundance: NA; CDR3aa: CASRTQGNSYEQYF; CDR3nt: TGTGCCAGCAGGACGCAGGGCAACTCCTACGAGCAGTACTTC
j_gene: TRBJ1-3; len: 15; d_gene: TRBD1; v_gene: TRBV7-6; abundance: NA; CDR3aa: CASSLEGTGGNTIYF; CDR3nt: TGTGCCAGCAGCTTAGAAGGGACAGGGGGAAACACCATATATTTT
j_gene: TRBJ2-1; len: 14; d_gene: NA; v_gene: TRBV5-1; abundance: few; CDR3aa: CASSLQSEQNEQFF; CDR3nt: TGCGCCAGCAGCTTGCAGTCGGAGCAGAATGAGCAGTTCTTC
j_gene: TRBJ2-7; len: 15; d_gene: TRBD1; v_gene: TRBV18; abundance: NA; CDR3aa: CASSPGQGRAYEQYF; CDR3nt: TGTGCCAGCTCACCTGGACAGGGTAGAGCCTACGAGCAGTACTTC
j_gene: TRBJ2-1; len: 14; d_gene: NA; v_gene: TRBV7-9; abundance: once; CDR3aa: CASSLGAGDNEQFF; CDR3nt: TGTGCCAGCAGCTTAGGGGCTGGAGACAATGAGCAGTTCTTC
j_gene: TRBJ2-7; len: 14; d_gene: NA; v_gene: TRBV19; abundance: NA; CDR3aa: CASSIGRRRDEQYF; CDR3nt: TGTGCCAGTAGTATAGGCCGGCGCAGGGACGAGCAGTACTTC
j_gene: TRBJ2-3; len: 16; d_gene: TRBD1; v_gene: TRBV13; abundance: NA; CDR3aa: CASSLGLLQGTDTQYF; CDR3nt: TGTGCCAGCAGCTTAGGACTTCTACAGGGGACAGATACGCAGTATTTT
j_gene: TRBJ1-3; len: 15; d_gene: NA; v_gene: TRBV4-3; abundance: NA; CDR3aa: CASSQGAATGNTIYF; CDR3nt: TGCGCCAGCAGCCAAGGGGCGGCAACTGGAAACACCATATATTTT
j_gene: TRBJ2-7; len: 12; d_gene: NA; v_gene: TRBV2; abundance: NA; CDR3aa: CASGTDIYEQYF; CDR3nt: TGTGCCAGCGGAACAGACATCTACGAGCAGTACTTC